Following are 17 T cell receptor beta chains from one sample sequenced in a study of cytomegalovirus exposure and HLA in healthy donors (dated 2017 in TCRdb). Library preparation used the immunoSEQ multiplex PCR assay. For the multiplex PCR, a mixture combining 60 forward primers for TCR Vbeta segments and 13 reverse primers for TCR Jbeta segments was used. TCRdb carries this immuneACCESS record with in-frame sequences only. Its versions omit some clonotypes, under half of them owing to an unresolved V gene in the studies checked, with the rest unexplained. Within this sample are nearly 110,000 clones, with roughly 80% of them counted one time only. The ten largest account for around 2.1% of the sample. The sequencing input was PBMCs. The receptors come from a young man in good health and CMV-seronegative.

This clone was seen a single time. The CDR3 nucleotides are TGTGCCTGGAGTCAAGGGGGGACTAGGGGGGACCAGTACTTC. This codes for CAWSQGGTRGDQYF. V usage is TRBV30 and J usage is TRBJ2-5; 8 bases match TRBD2. Germline CDR1 and CDR2: GTSNPN and SVGIG (reference sequence). This CDR3 comprises 14 residues. J gave up 10 bases and V 2 bases, and 12 bases lay outside the gene matches. The variable domain in full, with the rest retrieved from reference TRBV30 and TRBJ2-5, is SQTIHQWPATLVQPVGSPLSLECTVEGTSNPNLYWYRQAAGRGLQLLFYSVGIGQISSEVPQNLSASRPQDRQFILSSKKLLLSDSGFYLCAWSQGGTRGDQYFGPGTRLLVL.

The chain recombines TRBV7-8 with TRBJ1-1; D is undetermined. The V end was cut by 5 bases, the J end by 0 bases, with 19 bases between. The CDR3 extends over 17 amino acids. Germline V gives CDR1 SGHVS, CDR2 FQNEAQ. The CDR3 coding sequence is TGTGCCAGCAGCCTCCCCCGGTATGTACTGATGAACACTGAAGCTTTCTTT. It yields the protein CASSLPRYVLMNTEAFF. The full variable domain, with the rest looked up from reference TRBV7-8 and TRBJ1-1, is GAGVSQSPRYKVAKRGQDVALRCDPISGHVSLFWYQQALGQGPEFLTYFQNEAQLDKSGLPSDRFFAERPEGSVSTLKIQRTQQEDSAVYLCASSLPRYVLMNTEAFFGQGTRLTVV.

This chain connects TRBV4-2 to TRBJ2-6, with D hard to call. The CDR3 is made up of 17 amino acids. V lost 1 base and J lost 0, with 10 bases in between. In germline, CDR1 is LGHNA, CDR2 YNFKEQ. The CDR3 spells CASSQGNPVSGANVLTF. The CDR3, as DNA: TGTGCCAGCAGCCAAGGAAATCCAGTCTCTGGGGCCAACGTCCTGACTTTC.

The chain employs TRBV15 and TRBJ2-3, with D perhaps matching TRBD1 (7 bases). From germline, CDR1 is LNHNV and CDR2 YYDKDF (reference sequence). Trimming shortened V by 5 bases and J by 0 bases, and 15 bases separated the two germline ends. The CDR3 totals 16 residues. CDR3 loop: CATSGGRDSSTDTQYF. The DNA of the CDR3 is TGTGCCACCAGCGGCGGGCGGGACAGCAGCACAGATACGCAGTATTTT.

DNA for the CDR3: TGTGCCTGGAGAAGGGGTCCGGGTCGCCCCGGCGCAGATACGCAGTATTTT. Translated, it gives CAWRRGPGRPGADTQYF. This chain joins TRBV30 and TRBJ2-3, with D possibly matching TRBD1 (5 bases). Germline loops: CDR1 GTSNPN, CDR2 SVGIG (reference sequence). This CDR3 is 17 amino acids long. V was trimmed by 3 bases and J by 4 bases, leaving 23 bases between them.

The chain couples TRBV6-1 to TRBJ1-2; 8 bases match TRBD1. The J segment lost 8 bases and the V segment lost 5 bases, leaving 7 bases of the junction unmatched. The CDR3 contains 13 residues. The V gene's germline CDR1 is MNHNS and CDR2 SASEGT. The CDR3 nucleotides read TGTGCCAGCAGTCCACGGACAGGGTTGGGCTACACCTTC. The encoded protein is CASSPRTGLGYTF.

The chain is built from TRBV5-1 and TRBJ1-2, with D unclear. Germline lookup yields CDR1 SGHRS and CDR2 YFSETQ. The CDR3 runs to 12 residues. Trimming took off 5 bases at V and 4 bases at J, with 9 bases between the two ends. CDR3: CASSPRGYGYTF. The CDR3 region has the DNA TGCGCCAGCAGTCCGCGGGGCTATGGCTACACCTTC.

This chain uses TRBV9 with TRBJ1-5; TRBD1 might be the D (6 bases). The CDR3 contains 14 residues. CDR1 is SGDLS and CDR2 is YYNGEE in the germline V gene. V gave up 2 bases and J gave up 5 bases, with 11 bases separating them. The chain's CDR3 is CASSVGTTYQPQHF. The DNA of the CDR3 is TGTGCCAGCAGCGTGGGGACAACCTATCAGCCCCAGCATTTT.

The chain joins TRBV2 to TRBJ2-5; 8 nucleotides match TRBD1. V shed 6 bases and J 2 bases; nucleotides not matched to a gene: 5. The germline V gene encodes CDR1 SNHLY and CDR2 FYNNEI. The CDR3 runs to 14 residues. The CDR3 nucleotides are TGTGCCAGCAGGAAAGACAGGGGTCAAGAGACCCAGTACTTC. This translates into CASRKDRGQETQYF.

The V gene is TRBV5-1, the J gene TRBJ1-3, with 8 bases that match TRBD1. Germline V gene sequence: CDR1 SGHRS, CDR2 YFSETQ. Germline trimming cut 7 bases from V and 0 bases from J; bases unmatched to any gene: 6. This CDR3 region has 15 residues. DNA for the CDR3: TGCGCCAGCCAAGTCGGACAGGGCTCTGGAAACACCATATATTTT. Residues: CASQVGQGSGNTIYF.

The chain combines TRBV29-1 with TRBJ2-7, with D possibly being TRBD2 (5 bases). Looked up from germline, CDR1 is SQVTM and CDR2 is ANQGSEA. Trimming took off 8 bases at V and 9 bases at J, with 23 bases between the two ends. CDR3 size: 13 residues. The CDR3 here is CSTKGSSTHSQYF. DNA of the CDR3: TGCAGCACCAAAGGGAGCTCCACCCACTCGCAGTACTTC.

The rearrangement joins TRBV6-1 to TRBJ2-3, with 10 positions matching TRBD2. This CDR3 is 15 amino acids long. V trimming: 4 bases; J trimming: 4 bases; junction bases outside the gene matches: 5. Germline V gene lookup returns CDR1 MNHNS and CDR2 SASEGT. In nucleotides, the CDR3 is TGTGCCAGCAGTGTTTCTAGCGGGAGCGCAGATACGCAGTATTTT. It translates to CASSVSSGSADTQYF.

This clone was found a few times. CDR3 sequence reads: CASSPGIYEQYF. CDR3 bases: TGTGCCAGCAGCCCAGGAATCTACGAGCAGTACTTC. This rearrangement joins TRBV13 to TRBJ2-7; no clear D. V lost 5 bases to trimming and J lost 3 bases, with 8 bases between them. The CDR3 extends over 12 amino acids. The germline V gene has CDR1 PRHDT and CDR2 FYEKMQ (reference sequence). The full variable domain, its missing parts supplied by reference TRBV13 and TRBJ2-7, is AAGVIQSPRHLIKEKRETATLKCYPIPRHDTVYWYQQGPGQDPQFLISFYEKMQSDKGSIPDRFSAQQFSDYHSELNMSSLELGDSALYFCASSPGIYEQYFGPGTRLTVT.

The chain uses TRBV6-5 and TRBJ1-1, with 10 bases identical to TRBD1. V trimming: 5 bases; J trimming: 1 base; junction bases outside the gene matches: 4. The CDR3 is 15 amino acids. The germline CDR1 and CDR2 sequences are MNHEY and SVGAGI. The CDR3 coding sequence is TGTGCCAGCAGTACCTGGACAGGGGGGAACACTGAAGCTTTCTTT. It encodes CASSTWTGGNTEAFF.

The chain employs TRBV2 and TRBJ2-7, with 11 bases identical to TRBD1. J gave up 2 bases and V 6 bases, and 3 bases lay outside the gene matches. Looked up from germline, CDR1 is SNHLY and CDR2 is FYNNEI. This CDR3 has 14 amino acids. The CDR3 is CASRGGQGAYEQYF. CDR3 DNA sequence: TGTGCCAGCAGGGGGGGACAGGGGGCCTACGAGCAGTACTTC.

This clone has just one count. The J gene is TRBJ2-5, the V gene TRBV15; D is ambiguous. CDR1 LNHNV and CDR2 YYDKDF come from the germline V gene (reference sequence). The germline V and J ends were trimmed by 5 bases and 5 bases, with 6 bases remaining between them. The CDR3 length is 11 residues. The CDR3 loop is CATSARETQYF. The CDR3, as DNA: TGTGCCACCAGCGCCCGGGAGACCCAGTACTTC.

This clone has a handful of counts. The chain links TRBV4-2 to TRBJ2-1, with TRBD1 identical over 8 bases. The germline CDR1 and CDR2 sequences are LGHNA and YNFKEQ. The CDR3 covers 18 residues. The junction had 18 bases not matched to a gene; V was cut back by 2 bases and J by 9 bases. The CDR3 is CASSQPPRGREGRGEQFF. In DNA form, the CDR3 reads TGTGCCAGCAGCCAACCCCCCAGGGGGCGGGAAGGAAGGGGTGAGCAGTTCTTC.